This TCR beta chain emerged from a study of blood T cell repertoires in COVID-19. The wider study: Donors in the United States, Italy and Spain gave samples during acute or convalescent COVID-19. The analysed material was cDNA or gDNA that came from T cells, B-cell-depleted T cells, or PBMCs.

There are 15 residues in the CDR3. Trimming cost V 10 bases and J 6 bases; bases outside gene matches: 13. Germline CDR1 is MNHNS and CDR2 is SASEGT. Under the authors' procedure: Estimation of nucleated cell counts was performed using reference gene primer amplification. Produced via immunoSEQ multiplex PCR; TCRdb's table is partial and in-frame only. For V, J and clone size, that table is used; D and trimming come from the DNA. The sample lists 45,000 to 60,000 clones; just under 80% were seen once. This sequence joins TRBV6-1 and TRBJ1-5; 9 bases agree with TRBD1. Sample: peripheral blood. The receptor's source is a human donor with active or convalescent COVID-19. The donor label of this sample is uncertain. The CDR3 loop is CATYSGTGSVQPQHF. The CDR3 DNA sequence: TGTGCCACCTACTCCGGGACAGGGTCCGTTCAGCCCCAGCATTTT.